The present T cell receptor beta chain was sequenced within a study of human T cells and chemical hapten exposure. Study context: Donors were sensitized with 2% DPC on the upper inner arm.

The CDR3 sequence is 17 residues long. The V and J ends lost 4 bases and 4 bases, in that order; junction bases with no gene match: 13. The germline gives CDR1 SGHTA, CDR2 FQGNSA. This clonotype was seen a few times. Its target is unknown. Stated time point: patch test 2, 6 weeks after DPC sensitization. Described treatment: therapeutic diphenylcyclopropenone sensitization with weekly scalp DPC. Study conclusions and caveats: TCRs exceeding a frequency of 1 in 1000 stayed unchanged under DPC sensitization.

As originally analysed: Sample-level TCR yields exhibited a median of approximately 89,000, with a range of roughly 20,000 to 750,000. TCRdb analysed the RACE reads with MiXCR anew, one entry per CDR3 protein. The V and J calls here are based on TCRdb, not the publication. The data hold roughly 380,000 distinct CDR3 sequences, with about 6% observed a single time. The V call is TRBV7-2, the J call TRBJ2-4; 7 bases are a match to TRBD1. This receptor was obtained from a woman younger than 35 with alopecia areata. Some clones in this sample may be carry-over from other donors' samples. This material consisted of whole blood, taken in connection with sensitization to the hapten diphenylcyclopropenone (DPC). For the CDR3, the DNA is TGTGCCAGCAGCTCACACGCCCGCGGACAGGTTAAAAACATTCAGTACTTC. It yields the protein CASSSHARGQVKNIQYF.